This T cell receptor beta chain appears in the sequencing data of a study of blood T cell repertoires in COVID-19. Here immunoSEQ multiplex PCR was the method, and the copy in TCRdb shows in-frame clones only, minus some. The sample yields approximately 27,000 clones, around 95% seen once. Per the germline V gene, CDR1 is KGHDR and CDR2 is SFDVKD. CDR3 length: 15 residues. V lost 10 bases to trimming and J lost 2 bases, with 18 bases between them. The chain combines TRBV24-1 with TRBJ2-3; D is ambiguous. This clonotype was obtained from a human donor with active COVID-19. The donor label of this sample is uncertain. Sequenced material: peripheral blood. CDR3 protein: CATSRGGPSTDTQYF. DNA for the CDR3: TGTGCCACTTCCCGCGGCGGCCCCTCCACAGATACGCAGTATTTT.